Reported below is one T cell receptor beta chain. Its antigen is still unknown. Single TCR cDNA molecules each had their own unique molecular identifier. Using its own MiXCR run on the 5' RACE reads, TCRdb lists one record per CDR3 protein. This repertoire shows about 50,000 distinct CDR3 sequences, 7.5% to 8% found once; its top ten account for more than 10%. V lost 4 bases and J lost 0, with 17 bases in between. CDR1 SGHDT and CDR2 YYEEEE come from the germline V gene. CDR3 length: 17 amino acids. This sample is part of a study of spatial heterogeneity in lung cancer. Study information: A consistent excess of beta-chain over alpha-chain sequences was detected.

Whole-study findings and limits: Expanded tumor TCRs that were ubiquitous appeared in blood more at resection than follow-up.

Documented time point: sample taken at primary tumor resection. Sequencing of whole RNA from tumor, nontumor lung or frozen PBMC involved no sorting. Donation came from some 72 patients with untreated early-stage non-small cell lung cancer. The TCR was taken from a female donor with early-stage non-small cell lung cancer. Sequencing was performed on PBMCs, taken at surgery. The chain employs TRBV5-6 and TRBJ1-5; D perhaps matches TRBD1 (5 bases). In DNA form, the CDR3 reads TGTGCCAGCAGCCCCAGCTGGGGACCCGCTAGCAATCAGCCCCAGCATTTT. This translates into CASSPSWGPASNQPQHF.